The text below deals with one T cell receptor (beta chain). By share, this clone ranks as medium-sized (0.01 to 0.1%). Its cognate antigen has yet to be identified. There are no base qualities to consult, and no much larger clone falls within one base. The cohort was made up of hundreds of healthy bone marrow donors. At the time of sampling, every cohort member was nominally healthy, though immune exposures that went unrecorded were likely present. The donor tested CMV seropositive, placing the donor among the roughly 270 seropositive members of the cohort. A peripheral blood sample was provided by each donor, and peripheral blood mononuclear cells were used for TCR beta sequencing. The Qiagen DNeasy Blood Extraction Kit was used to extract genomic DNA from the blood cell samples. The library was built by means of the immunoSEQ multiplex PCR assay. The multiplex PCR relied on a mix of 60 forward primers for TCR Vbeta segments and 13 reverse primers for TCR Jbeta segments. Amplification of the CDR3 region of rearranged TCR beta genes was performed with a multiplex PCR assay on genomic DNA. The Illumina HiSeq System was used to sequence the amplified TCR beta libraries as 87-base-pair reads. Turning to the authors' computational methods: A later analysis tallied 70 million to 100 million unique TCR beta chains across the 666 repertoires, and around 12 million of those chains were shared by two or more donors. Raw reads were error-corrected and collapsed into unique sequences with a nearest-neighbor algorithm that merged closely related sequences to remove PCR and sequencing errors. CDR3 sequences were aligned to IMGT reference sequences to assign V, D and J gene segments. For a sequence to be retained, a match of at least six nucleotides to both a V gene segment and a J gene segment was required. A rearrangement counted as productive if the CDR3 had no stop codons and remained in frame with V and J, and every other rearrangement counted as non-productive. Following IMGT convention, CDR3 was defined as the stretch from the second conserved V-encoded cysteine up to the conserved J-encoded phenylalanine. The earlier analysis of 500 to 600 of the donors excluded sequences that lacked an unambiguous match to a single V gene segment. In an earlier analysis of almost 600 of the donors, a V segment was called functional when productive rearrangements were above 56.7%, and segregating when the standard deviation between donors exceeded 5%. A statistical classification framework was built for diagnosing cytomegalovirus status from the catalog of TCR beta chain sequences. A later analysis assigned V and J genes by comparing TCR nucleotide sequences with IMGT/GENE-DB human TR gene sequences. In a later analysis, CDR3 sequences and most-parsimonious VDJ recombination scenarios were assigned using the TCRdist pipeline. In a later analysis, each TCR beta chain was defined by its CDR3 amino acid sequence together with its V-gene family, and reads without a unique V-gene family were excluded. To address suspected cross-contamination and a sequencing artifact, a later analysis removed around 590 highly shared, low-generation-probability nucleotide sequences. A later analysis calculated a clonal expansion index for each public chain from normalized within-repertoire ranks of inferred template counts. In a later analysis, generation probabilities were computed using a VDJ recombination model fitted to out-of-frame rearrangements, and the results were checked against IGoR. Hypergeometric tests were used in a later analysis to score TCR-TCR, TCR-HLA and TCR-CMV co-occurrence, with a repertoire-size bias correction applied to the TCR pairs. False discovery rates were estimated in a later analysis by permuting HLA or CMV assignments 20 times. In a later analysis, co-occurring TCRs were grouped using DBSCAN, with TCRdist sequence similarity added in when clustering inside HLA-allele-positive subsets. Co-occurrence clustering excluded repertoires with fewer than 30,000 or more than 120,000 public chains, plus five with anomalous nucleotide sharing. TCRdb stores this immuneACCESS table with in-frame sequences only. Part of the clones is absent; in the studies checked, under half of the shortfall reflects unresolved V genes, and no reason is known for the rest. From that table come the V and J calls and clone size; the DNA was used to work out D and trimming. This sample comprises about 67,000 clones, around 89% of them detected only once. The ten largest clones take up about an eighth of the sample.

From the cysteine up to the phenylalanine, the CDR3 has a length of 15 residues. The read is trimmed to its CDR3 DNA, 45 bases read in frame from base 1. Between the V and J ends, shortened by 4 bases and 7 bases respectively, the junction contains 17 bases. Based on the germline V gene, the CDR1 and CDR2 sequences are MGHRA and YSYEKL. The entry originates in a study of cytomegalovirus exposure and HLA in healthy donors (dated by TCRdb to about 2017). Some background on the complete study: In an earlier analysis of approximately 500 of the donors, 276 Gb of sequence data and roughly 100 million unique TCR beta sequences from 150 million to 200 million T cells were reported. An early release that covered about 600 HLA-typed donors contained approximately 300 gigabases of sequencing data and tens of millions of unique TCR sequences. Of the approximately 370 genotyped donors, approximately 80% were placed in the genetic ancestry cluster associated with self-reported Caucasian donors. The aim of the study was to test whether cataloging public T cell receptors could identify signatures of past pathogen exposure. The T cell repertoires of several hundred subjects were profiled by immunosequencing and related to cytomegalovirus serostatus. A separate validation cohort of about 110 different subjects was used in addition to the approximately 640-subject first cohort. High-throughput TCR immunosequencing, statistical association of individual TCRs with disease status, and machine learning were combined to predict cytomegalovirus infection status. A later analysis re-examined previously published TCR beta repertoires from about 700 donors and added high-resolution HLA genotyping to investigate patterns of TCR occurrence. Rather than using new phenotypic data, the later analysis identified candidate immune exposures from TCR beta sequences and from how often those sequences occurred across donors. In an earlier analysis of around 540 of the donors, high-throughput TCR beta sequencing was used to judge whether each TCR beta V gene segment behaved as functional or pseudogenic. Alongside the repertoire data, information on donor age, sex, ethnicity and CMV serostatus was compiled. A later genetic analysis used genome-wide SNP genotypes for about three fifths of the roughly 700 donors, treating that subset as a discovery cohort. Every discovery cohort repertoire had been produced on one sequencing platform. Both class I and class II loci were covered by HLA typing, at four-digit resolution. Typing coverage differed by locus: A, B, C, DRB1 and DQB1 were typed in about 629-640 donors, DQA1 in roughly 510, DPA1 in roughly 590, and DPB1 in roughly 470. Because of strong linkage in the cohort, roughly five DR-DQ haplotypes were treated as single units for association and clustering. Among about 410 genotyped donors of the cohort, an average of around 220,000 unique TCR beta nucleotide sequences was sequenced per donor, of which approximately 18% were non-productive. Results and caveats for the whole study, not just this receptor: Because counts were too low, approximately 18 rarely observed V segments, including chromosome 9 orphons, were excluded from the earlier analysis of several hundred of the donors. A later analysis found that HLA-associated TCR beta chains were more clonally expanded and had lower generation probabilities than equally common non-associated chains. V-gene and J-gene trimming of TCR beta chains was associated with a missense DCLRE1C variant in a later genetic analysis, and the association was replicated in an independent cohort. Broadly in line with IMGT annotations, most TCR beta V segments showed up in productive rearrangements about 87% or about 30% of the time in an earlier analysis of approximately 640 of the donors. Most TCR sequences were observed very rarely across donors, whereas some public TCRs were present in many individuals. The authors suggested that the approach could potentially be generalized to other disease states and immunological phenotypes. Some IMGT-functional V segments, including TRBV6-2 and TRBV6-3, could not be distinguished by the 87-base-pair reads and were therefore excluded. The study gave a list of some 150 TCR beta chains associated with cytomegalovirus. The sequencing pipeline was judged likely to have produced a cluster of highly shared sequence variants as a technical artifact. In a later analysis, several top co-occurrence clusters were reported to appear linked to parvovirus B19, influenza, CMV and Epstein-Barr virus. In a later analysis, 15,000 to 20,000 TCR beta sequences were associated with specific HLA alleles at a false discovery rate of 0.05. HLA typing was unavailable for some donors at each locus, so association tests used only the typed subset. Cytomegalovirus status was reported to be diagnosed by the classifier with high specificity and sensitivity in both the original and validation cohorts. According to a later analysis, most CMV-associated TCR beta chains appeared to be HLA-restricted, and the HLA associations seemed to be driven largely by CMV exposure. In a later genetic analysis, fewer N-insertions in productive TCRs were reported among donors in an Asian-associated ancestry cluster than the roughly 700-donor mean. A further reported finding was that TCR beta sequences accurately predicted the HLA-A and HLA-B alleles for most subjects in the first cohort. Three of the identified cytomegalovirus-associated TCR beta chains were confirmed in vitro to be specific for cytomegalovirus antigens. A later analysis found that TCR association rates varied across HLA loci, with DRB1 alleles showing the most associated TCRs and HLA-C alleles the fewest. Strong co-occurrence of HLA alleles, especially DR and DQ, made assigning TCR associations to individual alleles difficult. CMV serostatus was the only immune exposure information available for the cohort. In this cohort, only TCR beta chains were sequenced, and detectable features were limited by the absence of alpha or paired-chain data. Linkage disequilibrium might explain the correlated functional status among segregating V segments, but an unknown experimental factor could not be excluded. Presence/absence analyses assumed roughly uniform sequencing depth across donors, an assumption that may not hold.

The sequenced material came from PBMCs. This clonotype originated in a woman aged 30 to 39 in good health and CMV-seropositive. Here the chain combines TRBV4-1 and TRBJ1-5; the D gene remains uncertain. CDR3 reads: CASSPYSGVPQPQHF. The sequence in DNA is TGCGCCAGCAGCCCTTACTCCGGGGTCCCCCAGCCCCAGCATTTT.